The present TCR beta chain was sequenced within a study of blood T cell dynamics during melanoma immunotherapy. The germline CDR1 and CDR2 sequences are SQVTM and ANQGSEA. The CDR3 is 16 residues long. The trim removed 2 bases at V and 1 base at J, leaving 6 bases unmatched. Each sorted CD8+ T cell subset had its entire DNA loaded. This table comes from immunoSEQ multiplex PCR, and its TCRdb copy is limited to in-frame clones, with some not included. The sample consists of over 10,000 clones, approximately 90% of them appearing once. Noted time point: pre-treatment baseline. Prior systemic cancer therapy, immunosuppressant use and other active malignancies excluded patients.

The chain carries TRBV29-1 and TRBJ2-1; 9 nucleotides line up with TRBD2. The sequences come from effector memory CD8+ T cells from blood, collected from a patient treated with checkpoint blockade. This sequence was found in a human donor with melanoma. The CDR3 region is CSVELAGPVSYNEQFF. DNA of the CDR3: TGCAGCGTTGAACTAGCGGGGCCTGTATCCTACAATGAGCAGTTCTTC.